This is a list of T cell receptor beta chains from one sample in a study of T cells expressing NK-cell markers. TCRdb re-called the 5' RACE reads; one entry per CDR3 protein, DNA not given. This sample carries about 380,000 distinct CDR3 sequences, with roughly 5.2% going to the ten biggest clones. Material: blood T cells: a sorted CD56 or NKG2C T cell subset, CD4+ or CD8+ T cells, or bulk PBMC T cells (not recorded which). The source is a man aged 18-70 years in good health. Each CDR3 is given with its conserved first and last residue. Clone size is not always given. Where it is, it says once, few, many or a class for expanded clones.

J gene,V gene,clone size,CDR3 protein
TRBJ2-1,TRBV6-2/TRBV6-3,.,CASSVNGLTRNEQFF
TRBJ2-3,TRBV7-3,.,CASSFGPTTDTQYF
TRBJ1-6,TRBV6-5,.,CASSYGTVRYPALHF
TRBJ1-2,TRBV3-1,.,CAVSGRTGLYGYTF
TRBJ1-5,TRBV9,.,CASSRGDPRSGYSNQPQHF
TRBJ2-5,TRBV6-5,.,CASSYTGGSWETQYF
TRBJ1-4,TRBV18,.,CASSPIPQGGEKLFF
TRBJ1-5,TRBV20-1,.,CSARETSNQPQHF
TRBJ2-7,TRBV6-5,.,CASTSDRTSSLYF
TRBJ1-5,TRBV6-1,.,CASRRQKDQPQHF
TRBJ1-1,TRBV7-2,.,CASSSSIGNTEAFF
TRBJ1-5,TRBV23-1,.,CASSQSGHSNQPQHF
TRBJ2-7,TRBV28,.,CASSPQGRAKYF
TRBJ2-2,TRBV12-3/TRBV12-4,.,CASSLALGGANTGELFF
TRBJ1-2,TRBV2,.,CASSERQGAPLGYTF
TRBJ2-2,TRBV11-2,.,CASSFRGGKVNANTGELFF
TRBJ2-3,TRBV2,.,CASSEKRENTQYF
TRBJ2-5,TRBV6-5,.,CASSPPLGQARYQETQYF
TRBJ1-3,TRBV9,.,CASSIRQGGGNTIYF
TRBJ1-1,TRBV12-3/TRBV12-4,.,CASRGIGTAFF
TRBJ1-2,TRBV5-5,.,CASSLILDGLYGYTF
TRBJ2-1,TRBV20-1,.,CSAINSKMGYNEQFF
TRBJ2-3,TRBV7-8,.,CASSLESGGKGTDTQYF
TRBJ2-6,TRBV3-1,.,CASSPRVGGANVLTF
TRBJ2-1,TRBV4-2,.,CASSHGAGNNEQFF
TRBJ2-2,TRBV9,.,CASSVQSFLTGELFF
TRBJ2-7,TRBV20-1,.,CSATRTEHYYEQYF
TRBJ1-1,TRBV29-1,.,CSVGRQGTEAFF
TRBJ2-1,TRBV7-9,.,CASSFQTGGVYEQFF
TRBJ1-4,TRBV5-1,.,CASSLAGTGYEKLFF
TRBJ2-1,TRBV20-1,.,CSAPGQGNLYEQFF
TRBJ2-1,TRBV5-6,.,CASSLIGTPRDNEQFF
TRBJ2-6,TRBV29-1,.,CSVVTGANVLTF
TRBJ2-2,TRBV29-1,.,CSAGGYEPGELFF
TRBJ2-3,TRBV2,.,CASITSEGTDTQYF
TRBJ1-3,TRBV7-7,.,CASSLDNSGNTIYF
TRBJ2-1,TRBV7-2,.,CASSSAGTREQFF
TRBJ2-7,TRBV3-1,.,CASSQVNRDGKYEQYF
TRBJ2-6,TRBV7-2,.,CASSLVQAGLGANVLTF
TRBJ2-3,TRBV7-9,.,CASSPREGGFTDTQYF
TRBJ2-5,TRBV6-1,.,CASSELLASETQYF
TRBJ2-1,TRBV12-3/TRBV12-4,medium-sized,CASSLSVTGGRIF
TRBJ2-5,TRBV5-5,.,CASNDRALETQYF
TRBJ2-3,TRBV9,.,CASSVGSGLRTDTQYF
TRBJ2-7,TRBV23-1,.,CASSQGAREDEQYF
TRBJ2-4,TRBV12-3/TRBV12-4,.,CASSLGFASGVAKNIQYF
TRBJ1-5,TRBV20-1,.,CSASRPLKGGNQPQHF
TRBJ2-7,TRBV27,.,CASSLSRRGTGEQYF
TRBJ1-2,TRBV30,.,CAWSVLSGLGYTF
TRBJ2-1,TRBV24-1,.,CATSEATSGGQYNEQFF
TRBJ1-2,TRBV7-9,.,CASSYNQAPDGYTF
TRBJ2-1,TRBV18,.,CASSSLGGAPYNEQFF